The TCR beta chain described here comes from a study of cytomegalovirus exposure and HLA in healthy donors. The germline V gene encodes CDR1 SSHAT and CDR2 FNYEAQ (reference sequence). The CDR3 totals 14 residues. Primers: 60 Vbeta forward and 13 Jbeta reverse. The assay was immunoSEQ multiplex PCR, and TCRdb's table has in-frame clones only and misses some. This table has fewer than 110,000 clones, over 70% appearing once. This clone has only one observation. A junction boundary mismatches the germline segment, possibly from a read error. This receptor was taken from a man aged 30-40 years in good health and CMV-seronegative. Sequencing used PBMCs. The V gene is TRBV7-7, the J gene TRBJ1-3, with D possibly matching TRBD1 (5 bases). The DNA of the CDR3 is TGTGCTAGCAGCCAAGACAGCTCTGGAAACACCATATATTTT. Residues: CASSQDSSGNTIYF.